This is a list of T cell receptor beta chains from one sample in a study of blood T cell repertoires in COVID-19. Some clones are missing from TCRdb's copy, which holds only in-frame ones; the method was immunoSEQ multiplex PCR. The sample lists about 27,000 clones, 80% to 90% occurring once. Source material: peripheral blood. The receptors shown here come from a woman aged 45-65 years with active COVID-19. CDR3s include the opening cysteine and the closing phenylalanine or tryptophan. The D gene is left open where the match is weak. Some rows have no size entry. The others give once, few or many, or a class for an expanded clone.

CDR3aa | CDR3nt | j_gene | abundance | v_gene | d_gene
CASSYLGGTTEAFF | TGTGCCAGCAGTTATCTCGGCGGAACCACTGAAGCTTTCTTT | TRBJ1-1 | . | TRBV6-5 | .
CATSRDRGYQETQYF | TGTGCCACCAGCAGAGATCGCGGGTACCAAGAGACCCAGTACTTC | TRBJ2-5 | . | TRBV15 | .
CASSNEGEGSSYEQYF | TGTGCCAGCAGCAATGAGGGGGAGGGCAGCTCCTACGAGCAGTACTTC | TRBJ2-7 | . | TRBV14 | .
CATSALVAGDNEKLFF | TGTGCCACCAGTGCTTTGGTGGCGGGCGATAATGAAAAACTGTTTTTT | TRBJ1-4 | . | TRBV24-1 | .
CASSPNTSSSTDTQYF | TGCGCCAGCAGCCCAAATACTAGTTCGAGCACAGATACGCAGTATTTT | TRBJ2-3 | . | TRBV5-1 | .
CASSLRGGHTGNTIYF | TGTGCCAGCAGCTTAAGGGGGGGACACACTGGAAACACCATATATTTT | TRBJ1-3 | . | TRBV13 | .
CASSQPGQKGTEAFF | TGTGCCAGCAGCCAACCGGGACAGAAGGGCACTGAAGCTTTCTTT | TRBJ1-1 | . | TRBV6-2/TRBV6-3 | TRBD1
CASSPRQGHQPQHF | TGTGCCAGCAGTCCCCGACAGGGGCATCAGCCCCAGCATTTT | TRBJ1-5 | . | TRBV6-5 | TRBD1
CASRLAYRGGNTEAFF | TGCGCCAGCAGACTCGCCTACAGGGGGGGGAACACTGAAGCTTTCTTT | TRBJ1-1 | . | TRBV5-1 | TRBD1
CASSGTGGNEQYF | TGTGCCAGCAGCGGGACAGGGGGCAACGAGCAGTACTTC | TRBJ2-7 | . | TRBV28 | TRBD1
CASSQTYNEQFF | TGTGCCAGCAGCCAAACTTACAATGAGCAGTTCTTC | TRBJ2-1 | . | TRBV3-1/TRBV3-2 | .
CASSPIHGPYEQYF | TGTGCCAGCTCACCAATTCACGGTCCCTACGAGCAGTACTTC | TRBJ2-7 | . | TRBV18 | .
CASSRGLTDTQYF | TGTGCCAGCAGCCGAGGACTCACAGATACGCAGTATTTT | TRBJ2-3 | . | TRBV5-8 | .
CASSRSSEVPYNEQFF | TGTGCCAGCAGCCGATCTAGCGAGGTGCCCTACAATGAGCAGTTCTTC | TRBJ2-1 | . | TRBV7-7 | .
CASSLFLRTASGANVLTF | TGTGCCAGCAGTTTATTTTTGAGAACAGCATCTGGGGCCAACGTCCTGACTTTC | TRBJ2-6 | . | TRBV28 | .
CATKPTGQVGGYTF | TGTGCCACCAAGCCAACGGGACAGGTCGGTGGCTACACCTTC | TRBJ1-2 | . | TRBV24-1 | TRBD1
CASSPGQARTEAFF | TGTGCCAGCAGCCCTGGACAGGCTCGGACTGAAGCTTTCTTT | TRBJ1-1 | . | TRBV5-5 | TRBD1
CASSWSGQSYGYTF | TGTGCCAGCAGCTGGAGCGGACAGTCCTATGGCTACACCTTC | TRBJ1-2 | . | TRBV5-6 | .
CAISLTANTEAFF | TGTGCCATCAGTCTAACAGCGAACACTGAAGCTTTCTTT | TRBJ1-1 | . | TRBV10-3 | .
CASSLYSGGTYEQYF | TGTGCCAGCAGTTTATACTCAGGGGGGACCTACGAGCAGTACTTC | TRBJ2-7 | . | TRBV27 | .
CASSEDRAQETQYF | TGTGCCAGCAGCGAGGACAGGGCGCAAGAGACCCAGTACTTC | TRBJ2-5 | medium-sized | TRBV5-5 | TRBD1
CASSLTGGDTGELFF | TGTGCCAGCAGCTTGACAGGGGGAGACACCGGGGAGCTGTTTTTT | TRBJ2-2 | . | TRBV7-3 | TRBD1
CASSSGTGVANEQFF | TGTGCCAGCAGTTCCGGGACAGGGGTGGCGAATGAGCAGTTCTTC | TRBJ2-1 | large | TRBV27 | TRBD1
CASSVRRDHTGELFF | TGTGCCAGCAGCGTAAGGCGGGATCACACCGGGGAGCTGTTTTTT | TRBJ2-2 | . | TRBV9 | .
CASSPWTVSSPLHF | TGTGCCAGCAGCCCCTGGACAGTTTCTTCACCCCTCCACTTT | TRBJ1-6 | . | TRBV3-1/TRBV3-2 | .
CASSLGGTGAGNTIYF | TGCGCCAGCAGCTTGGGCGGGACAGGGGCTGGAAACACCATATATTTT | TRBJ1-3 | . | TRBV5-1 | TRBD1
CASSSYRGMNTEAFF | TGTGCCAGCAGTTCCTATCGGGGAATGAACACTGAAGCTTTCTTT | TRBJ1-1 | . | TRBV27 | .
CASSLMGQGGYTF | TGTGCCAGCAGTTTAATGGGGCAGGGTGGCTACACCTTC | TRBJ1-2 | medium-sized | TRBV27 | .
CASSFTGTDTQYF | TGTGCCAGCAGTTTTACAGGGACAGATACGCAGTATTTT | TRBJ2-3 | . | TRBV12-3/TRBV12-4 | .
CASSYSAGLYNEQFF | TGTGCCAGCAGTTACTCGGCGGGGCTTTACAATGAGCAGTTCTTC | TRBJ2-1 | . | TRBV6-5 | .
CAWSVYTGGGSNYGYTF | TGTGCCTGGAGTGTGTATACGGGGGGAGGTAGTAACTATGGCTACACCTTC | TRBJ1-2 | . | TRBV30 | .